One sample yielded the 25 T cell receptor beta chains listed below, sequenced in a study of blood T cell repertoires in COVID-19. Only in-frame clones appear in the TCRdb table, and some are missing; sequencing was by immunoSEQ multiplex PCR. The table records approximately 180,000 clones, roughly 86% of them present only once. Sequencing was performed on peripheral blood. The origin of the receptors is a woman between 50 and 59 years old with acute or convalescent COVID-19.

The chain links TRBV19 to TRBJ1-5, with D possibly matching TRBD1 (6 bases). V was clipped by 3 bases and J by 4 bases, with 10 bases between them. The germline CDR1 and CDR2 sequences are LNHDA and SQIVND (reference sequence). This CDR3 spans 14 amino acids. CDR3 nucleotide sequence: TGTGCCAGTAGTATGGCAGGGGCTAATCAGCCCCAGCATTTT. Residues: CASSMAGANQPQHF.

V is TRBV2 and J is TRBJ1-2, with D maybe TRBD1 (6 bases). Trimming cost V 4 bases and J 4 bases, with 16 bases left between them. Germline lookup yields CDR1 SNHLY and CDR2 FYNNEI. This CDR3 spans 15 amino acids. The CDR3 DNA follows: TGTGCCAGCAGTGGTTCTACAGGGTCTCTCTATGGCTACACCTTC. Protein sequence: CASSGSTGSLYGYTF.

V gene TRBV6-5 combines with J gene TRBJ2-1; D not resolved. Between the trimmed V and J ends, which lost 8 bases and 5 bases, there was a span of 4 bases. Germline CDR1 reads MNHEY; CDR2 reads SVGAGI. CDR3 length: 10 residues. The CDR3 is CASGDNEQFF. The CDR3 DNA is TGTGCCAGCGGAGACAATGAGCAGTTCTTC.

The rearrangement links TRBV6-1 to TRBJ2-5, with 7 bases that match TRBD1. The V segment lost 1 base and the J segment 7 bases; nucleotides outside the gene matches: 9. The CDR3 extends over 15 amino acids. Germline loops: CDR1 MNHNS, CDR2 SASEGT. CDR3 nucleotides: TGTGCCAGCAGTGAAGACAGCTATCCAGGGGGGACCCAGTACTTC. As protein: CASSEDSYPGGTQYF.

The V and J genes are TRBV27 and TRBJ1-1; D might be TRBD1 (5 bases). Germline V gene data show CDR1 as MNHEY and CDR2 as SMNVEV (reference sequence). The CDR3 runs to 15 residues. Between the trimmed V and J ends, which lost 2 bases and 0 bases, there was a span of 10 bases. For the CDR3, the DNA is TGTGCCAGCAGTTTAGGGGCGGTAATGAACACTGAAGCTTTCTTT. Translating it yields CASSLGAVMNTEAFF.

The gene calls are TRBV3-1 (or the pseudogene TRBV3-2) and TRBJ2-2, with 8 bases matching TRBD1. With 1 base clipped from V and 5 bases from J, the junction kept 12 bases outside the gene matches. CDR1 is LGHDT and CDR2 is YNNKEL in the germline V gene (reference sequence). The CDR3 totals 18 residues. For the CDR3, the DNA is TGTGCCAGCAGCCAAGTCCCGACAGGGGCGTCACGGACCGGGGAGCTGTTTTTT. Its protein is CASSQVPTGASRTGELFF.

V gene TRBV5-4 combines with J gene TRBJ1-6; TRBD1 aligns across 9 bases. CDR3 length: 15 amino acids. Germline values: CDR1 SGHNT, CDR2 YYREEE (reference sequence). V shed 4 bases and J 9 bases; nucleotides not matched to a gene: 8. CDR3 loop: CASSLGQGWTSPLHF. For the CDR3, the DNA is TGTGCCAGCAGCCTAGGACAGGGGTGGACTTCACCCCTCCACTTT.

The chain employs TRBV7-2 and TRBJ2-1, with 7 bases aligning to TRBD2. This CDR3 is 14 amino acids long. From germline, CDR1 is SGHTA and CDR2 FQGNSA. With 3 bases clipped from V and 8 bases from J, the junction kept 7 bases outside the gene matches. CDR3 loop: CASSFGGLFDEQFF. The DNA for the CDR3 is TGTGCCAGCAGCTTCGGGGGGTTATTCGATGAGCAGTTCTTC.

The chain has TRBV3-1 (or the pseudogene TRBV3-2) and TRBJ2-7; D perhaps matches TRBD1 (5 bases). V gave up 0 bases and J gave up 2 bases, with 11 bases separating them. Germline lookup yields CDR1 LGHDT and CDR2 YNNKEL (reference sequence). CDR3 size: 15 residues. The CDR3: CASSQDGAPAYEQYF. The CDR3 nucleotides read TGTGCCAGCAGCCAAGATGGGGCTCCCGCCTACGAGCAGTACTTC.

This chain joins TRBV6-2 or TRBV6-3 and TRBJ2-6; 7 bases align to TRBD1. There are 18 residues in the CDR3. Trimming took 2 bases from V and 0 from J; bases not matched to a gene: 7. Germline CDR1 reads MNHEY; CDR2 reads SVGEGT. CDR3 sequence (DNA): TGTGCCAGCAGTTACATCACAGGGGTTCCCTCTGGGGCCAACGTCCTGACTTTC. It codes for CASSYITGVPSGANVLTF.

This chain joins TRBV12-5 and TRBJ1-2; a possible D gene is TRBD1 (5 bases). The V end was cut by 0 bases, the J end by 4 bases, with 21 bases between. CDR3 size: 18 residues. Germline CDR1 is LGHNT and CDR2 is FRNRAP. CDR3 region: CASGLVLDSAGMGYGYTF. As DNA, the CDR3 is TGTGCTAGTGGTTTGGTTCTCGATTCAGCAGGGATGGGCTATGGCTACACCTTC.

This clone was observed many times. V and J are TRBV2 and TRBJ2-5, with 13 bases that match TRBD2. V shed 6 bases and J 7 bases; nucleotides not matched to a gene: 14. This CDR3 is 17 amino acids long. CDR1 is SNHLY and CDR2 is FYNNEI in the germline V gene. The CDR3 nucleotides are TGTGCCAGCAGCGTCCCGGGACTAGCGGGGCCAGCGGGGACCCAGTACTTC. This encodes CASSVPGLAGPAGTQYF.

The chain employs TRBV4-1 and TRBJ1-2, with 9 bases lining up with TRBD1. CDR1 and CDR2 (germline): MGHRA, YSYEKL. V was clipped by 4 bases and J by 1 base; unmatched bases: 7. The CDR3 sequence is 16 residues long. CDR3 amino acids: CASSPGQGNSNYGYTF. For the CDR3, the DNA is TGCGCCAGCAGCCCAGGACAGGGGAATAGTAACTATGGCTACACCTTC.

The chain has TRBV4-2 and TRBJ1-1; D is uncertain. This CDR3 has 13 residues. In germline, CDR1 is LGHNA, CDR2 YNFKEQ. V dropped 1 base and J dropped 5 bases, with 8 bases sitting between them. The DNA of the CDR3 is TGTGCCAGCAGCCAAGCGGTCAGGACTGAAGCTTTCTTT. This codes for CASSQAVRTEAFF.

This rearrangement joins TRBV30 to TRBJ1-5, with 8 bases aligning to TRBD1. The CDR3 sequence is 18 residues long. V was clipped by 0 bases and J by 0 bases; unmatched bases: 10. In germline, CDR1 is GTSNPN, CDR2 SVGIG (reference sequence). The CDR3 here is CAWSVSRTGRYSNQPQHF. The CDR3 bases are TGTGCCTGGAGTGTAAGTAGGACAGGGCGATATAGCAATCAGCCCCAGCATTTT. The complete variable domain, with remaining parts taken from reference TRBV30 and TRBJ1-5, reads SQTIHQWPATLVQPVGSPLSLECTVEGTSNPNLYWYRQAAGRGLQLLFYSVGIGQISSEVPQNLSASRPQDRQFILSSKKLLLSDSGFYLCAWSVSRTGRYSNQPQHFGDGTRLSIL.

The chain links TRBV27 to TRBJ1-1; no firm D call. V gave up 3 bases and J gave up 5 bases, with 19 bases separating them. Germline V gene lookup returns CDR1 MNHEY and CDR2 SMNVEV (reference sequence). This CDR3 contains 16 residues. DNA for the CDR3: TGTGCCAGCAGTTTGTTGTCCGGGGTCGGGAGGACTGAAGCTTTCTTT. This codes for CASSLLSGVGRTEAFF.

This chain links TRBV19 with TRBJ2-1, with TRBD2 identical over 8 bases. The CDR3 length is 16 residues. Germline V gene lookup returns CDR1 LNHDA and CDR2 SQIVND (reference sequence). Unmatched junction bases numbered 9, after V lost 4 bases and J lost 4 bases. This chain's CDR3 is CASSRLAQEGYNEQFF. DNA for the CDR3: TGTGCCAGTAGTAGACTAGCGCAGGAGGGATACAATGAGCAGTTCTTC.

The chain employs TRBV4-3 and TRBJ2-5; 9 bases map to TRBD2. V dropped 0 bases and J dropped 5; count of bases not matched to a gene: 4. Germline V gene data show CDR1 as LGHNA and CDR2 as YSLEER. The CDR3 is 15 residues long. Here the CDR3 DNA reads TGCGCCAGCAGCCAAGAAGGCGGGAGGGAGGAGACCCAGTACTTC. Amino acids: CASSQEGGREETQYF.

The V and J genes are TRBV6-1 and TRBJ2-7, with 13 bases fitting TRBD2. Germline V gives CDR1 MNHNS, CDR2 SASEGT. The V segment lost 3 bases and the J segment 2 bases; nucleotides outside the gene matches: 10. The CDR3 has 18 residues. The CDR3, as DNA: TGTGCCAGCAGTGATCCCGGGACTAGCGGGACCCTTACCTACGAGCAGTACTTC. Its protein product is CASSDPGTSGTLTYEQYF.

V gene TRBV19 combines with J gene TRBJ1-4, with 7 bases matching TRBD1. The CDR3 extends over 15 amino acids. J lost 7 bases, V lost 3 bases, and 8 bases had no gene match. CDR1 LNHDA and CDR2 SQIVND come from the germline V gene (reference sequence). The CDR3 loop is CASSIGGGLGEKLFF. CDR3 sequence (DNA): TGTGCCAGTAGTATTGGAGGGGGCCTAGGTGAAAAACTGTTTTTT.

The chain carries TRBV30 and TRBJ1-2; 7 bases match TRBD1. Germline V gene sequence: CDR1 GTSNPN, CDR2 SVGIG (reference sequence). After removal of 3 bases from V and 4 bases from J, the junction contained 8 bases not matched to a gene. The length of the CDR3 is 14 residues. This CDR3 is CAWRKGGRVYGYTF. The CDR3 coding sequence is TGTGCCTGGAGGAAAGGGGGCAGGGTCTATGGCTACACCTTC.

The V call is TRBV4-1, the J call TRBJ2-1; TRBD1 might be the D (6 bases). V was trimmed by 0 bases and J by 2 bases, leaving 11 bases between them. The CDR3 is 16 residues long. The V gene's germline CDR1 is MGHRA and CDR2 YSYEKL. For the CDR3, the DNA is TGCGCCAGCAGCCAAGATCCAGGGGACGCCTACAATGAGCAGTTCTTC. Translated, it gives CASSQDPGDAYNEQFF.

This sequence joins TRBV19 and TRBJ1-5, with 9 bases aligning to TRBD1. The CDR3 spans 16 residues. Germline V gene sequence: CDR1 LNHDA, CDR2 SQIVND (reference sequence). V lost 5 bases to trimming and J lost 7 bases; unmatched junction nucleotides: 12. The CDR3 DNA is TGTGCCAGTAGTGTCTCCGGGACAGGGCTTTACCAGCCCCAGCATTTT. Translating gives CASSVSGTGLYQPQHF.

This chain uses TRBV5-6 with TRBJ1-2, with 9 bases lining up with TRBD1. There are 15 residues in the CDR3. The germline V gene encodes CDR1 SGHDT and CDR2 YYEEEE. With 4 bases clipped from V and 7 bases from J, the junction kept 11 bases outside the gene matches. CDR3 DNA sequence: TGTGCCAGCAGCGACGGACAGGGGTGGAGTGGTGGCTACACCTTC. It is translated as CASSDGQGWSGGYTF.

V gene TRBV29-1 combines with J gene TRBJ1-5; TRBD1 might be the D (5 bases). The CDR3 runs 17 residues. Trimming pared 4 bases from V and 4 bases from J, leaving 23 bases between. Germline V gene lookup returns CDR1 SQVTM and CDR2 ANQGSEA. CDR3 bases: TGCAGCGTTGCTTCGGGGGGGGTGTCTGGACTGAATCAGCCCCAGCATTTT. Translated: CSVASGGVSGLNQPQHF.